The clone carrying this T cell receptor (beta chain) was counted ten times or more. No antigen is known for it. V dropped 3 bases and J dropped 2 bases, with 14 bases sitting between them. This CDR3 spans 15 amino acids. Germline V gene data show CDR1 as SGDLS and CDR2 as YYNGEE. These data come from a study of response to subunit inactivated influenza vaccine. Study findings and constraints: The authors suggested that every seasonal influenza vaccination recruits few new T cells.

TCRdb independently ran MiXCR on the RT-PCR reads; one entry per CDR3 protein. The table shows roughly 170,000 distinct CDR3 sequences, with around 9% occurring only once. The clonotype originates from a man in his fifties or sixties who received an inactivated influenza vaccine. J is TRBJ1-2 and V is TRBV9; tentative D call: TRBD1 (6 bases). This material consisted of non-naive T cells sorted from PBMCs, taken on the day of vaccination. The CDR3 DNA follows: TGTGCCAGCAGCGGTAGGTCAGGGGCGAACTATGGCTACACCTTC. Amino acids: CASSGRSGANYGYTF.